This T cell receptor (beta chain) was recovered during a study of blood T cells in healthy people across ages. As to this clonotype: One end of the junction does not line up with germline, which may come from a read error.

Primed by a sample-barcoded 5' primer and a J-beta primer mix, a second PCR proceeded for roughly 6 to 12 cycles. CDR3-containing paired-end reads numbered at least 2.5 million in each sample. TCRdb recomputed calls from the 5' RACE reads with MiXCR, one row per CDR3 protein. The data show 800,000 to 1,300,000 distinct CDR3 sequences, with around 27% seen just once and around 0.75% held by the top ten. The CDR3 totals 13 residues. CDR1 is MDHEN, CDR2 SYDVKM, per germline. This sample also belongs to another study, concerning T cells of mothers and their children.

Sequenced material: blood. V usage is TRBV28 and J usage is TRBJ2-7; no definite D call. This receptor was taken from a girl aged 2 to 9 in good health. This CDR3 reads CASSATQSYERYF. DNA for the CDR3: TGTGCCAGTAGTGCCACCCAGTCCTACGAGCGGTACTTC.